These 29 T cell receptor beta chains came from one sample sequenced in a study of blood T cell repertoires in COVID-19. Some clones are missing from TCRdb's copy, which holds only in-frame ones; the method was immunoSEQ multiplex PCR. The data hold approximately 130,000 clones, with roughly 85% observed a single time. Material: peripheral blood. The receptors shown here come from a human donor in a cohort sampled during active COVID-19.

The chain combines TRBV30 with TRBJ1-1, with D possibly matching TRBD1 (6 bases). Trimming removed 1 base from V and 0 bases from J, with 15 bases in between. The CDR3 length is 16 residues. Germline loops: CDR1 GTSNPN, CDR2 SVGIG (reference sequence). CDR3 nucleotides: TGTGCCTGGAGTGCAGGACAGCTATTCATGAACACTGAAGCTTTCTTT. Its protein is CAWSAGQLFMNTEAFF.

This clone was observed once. This chain connects TRBV6-2 or TRBV6-3 to TRBJ2-5; 7 nucleotides line up with TRBD2. Germline CDR1 reads MNHEY; CDR2 reads SVGEGT. V was clipped by 5 bases and J by 3 bases; unmatched bases: 6. The CDR3 is 14 residues long. The CDR3 DNA sequence: TGTGCCAGCAGTGGCGGGAGCCATGAAGAGACCCAGTACTTC. Its translation: CASSGGSHEETQYF.

The chain couples TRBV27 to TRBJ1-2, with 8 bases identical to TRBD1. Germline trimming cut 6 bases from V and 4 bases from J; bases unmatched to any gene: 10. The germline V gene has CDR1 MNHEY and CDR2 SMNVEV (reference sequence). This CDR3 is 15 amino acids long. CDR3 in DNA: TGTGCCAGCAGCTATTCGACAGGGGTCAGCTATGGCTACACCTTC. Protein product: CASSYSTGVSYGYTF.

The gene calls are TRBV12-3 or TRBV12-4 and TRBJ2-7; D may be TRBD1 (6 bases). The CDR3 is made up of 13 amino acids. With 1 base removed from V and 7 bases from J, the gap between germline ends came to 11 bases. The CDR3, as DNA: TGTGCCAGCAGTTTAGGGACAGTGGAAGAGCAGTACTTC. This gives the protein CASSLGTVEEQYF.

The chain uses TRBV4-1 and TRBJ1-6; a possible D gene is TRBD1 (5 bases). The ends were cut back, 0 bases at V and 7 bases at J, with 10 bases in the middle. CDR3 length equals 15 residues. Germline CDR1 reads MGHRA; CDR2 reads YSYEKL. CDR3 sequence: CASSQDSGGNSPLHF. CDR3 nucleotide sequence: TGCGCCAGCAGCCAAGATTCGGGGGGGAATTCACCCCTCCACTTT.

This clone was observed a few times. The rearrangement links TRBV10-3 to TRBJ2-6; 8 bases are a match to TRBD1. CDR3 size: 17 residues. Germline trimming cut 6 bases from V and 0 bases from J; bases unmatched to any gene: 7. In germline, CDR1 is ENHRY, CDR2 SYGVKD. CDR3 loop: CAIRGQGLSSGANVLTF. In nucleotides, the CDR3 is TGTGCCATCAGAGGACAGGGCCTAAGCTCTGGGGCCAACGTCCTGACTTTC.

This chain links TRBV5-1 with TRBJ1-6; 7 nucleotides align to TRBD1. Germline V CDR1 and CDR2: SGHRS, YFSETQ. V shed 4 bases, J shed 5 bases, and the junction held 6 bases outside the gene matches. This CDR3 is built from 15 residues. The CDR3 DNA reads TGCGCCAGCAGCGAAACAGGGGCGAATAATTCACCCCTCCACTTT. As protein: CASSETGANNSPLHF.

The genes are TRBV5-6 and TRBJ2-1, with a weak D call TRBD2 (5 bases). This CDR3 has 13 amino acids. CDR1 and CDR2 (germline): SGHDT, YYEEEE. V was pared by 3 bases and J by 8 bases, with 12 bases between. CDR3 sequence reads: CASSSPGWDEQFF. The CDR3 coding sequence is TGTGCCAGCAGCTCCCCGGGGTGGGATGAGCAGTTCTTC.

The chain has TRBV10-3 and TRBJ2-7, with D possibly TRBD1 on 5 matching bases. CDR3 length: 14 residues. The germline V gene encodes CDR1 ENHRY and CDR2 SYGVKD. V was cut by 0 bases and J by 3 bases, with 9 bases left in between. The CDR3 DNA reads as TGTGCCATCAGTGAGTCCCAGGGTTACTACGAGCAGTACTTC. Translating it yields CAISESQGYYEQYF.

V gene TRBV11-3 combines with J gene TRBJ1-1; D might be TRBD1 (5 bases). The CDR3 contains 13 residues. Per the germline V gene, CDR1 is SGHNT and CDR2 is YENEEA. The ends were cut back, 6 bases at V and 8 bases at J, with 16 bases in the middle. The CDR3 region is CASSSKDQGEAFF. The CDR3 DNA reads as TGTGCCAGCAGTTCTAAGGACCAGGGAGAAGCTTTCTTT.

This clone has just one count. V usage is TRBV7-2 and J usage is TRBJ1-1; 8 bases align to TRBD1. The CDR3 length is 16 residues. The V and J ends lost 0 bases and 0 bases, in that order; junction bases with no gene match: 3. Germline loops: CDR1 SGHTA, CDR2 FQGNSA. The CDR3 sequence is CASSLAADRVNTEAFF. The DNA for the CDR3 is TGTGCCAGCAGCTTAGCCGCGGACAGGGTGAACACTGAAGCTTTCTTT.

This rearrangement joins TRBV11-3 to TRBJ2-2; 7 bases agree with TRBD2. Trimming cost V 6 bases and J 7 bases; bases outside gene matches: 8. CDR1 SGHNT and CDR2 YENEEA come from the germline V gene. CDR3 length equals 14 residues. CDR3 amino acids: CASRPVGEGGELFF. The CDR3 DNA sequence: TGTGCCAGCAGACCCGTAGGGGAGGGCGGGGAGCTGTTTTTT.

The rearrangement uses TRBV5-1 and TRBJ1-2; D may be TRBD1 (5 bases). This CDR3 spans 15 amino acids. The germline gives CDR1 SGHRS, CDR2 YFSETQ. V dropped 0 bases and J dropped 4 bases, with 13 bases sitting between them. The CDR3 spells CASSLEWGGGYGYTF. CDR3 coding DNA: TGCGCCAGCAGCTTGGAATGGGGGGGTGGCTATGGCTACACCTTC.

The chain has TRBV7-9 and TRBJ2-5; D ambiguous. Germline V gives CDR1 SEHNR, CDR2 FQNEAQ (reference sequence). CDR3 length equals 13 residues. Trimming took off 5 bases at V and 0 bases at J, with 7 bases between the two ends. CDR3 DNA sequence: TGTGCCAGCAGCCCCCCGTACCAAGAGACCCAGTACTTC. Protein sequence: CASSPPYQETQYF.

This rearrangement joins TRBV9 to TRBJ1-2, with TRBD1 matching 8 bases. This CDR3 is built from 14 residues. In germline, CDR1 is SGDLS, CDR2 YYNGEE. J gave up 6 bases and V 4 bases, and 8 bases lay outside the gene matches. As DNA, the CDR3 is TGTGCCAGCAGCCCCCAGACAGGGGTAGATGGCTACACCTTC. This translates into CASSPQTGVDGYTF. Full variable domain (rest looked up from reference TRBV9 and TRBJ1-2): DSGVTQTPKHLITATGQRVTLRCSPRSGDLSVYWYQQSLDQGLQFLIQYYNGEERAKGNILERFSAQQFPDLHSELNLSSLELGDSALYFCASSPQTGVDGYTFGSGTRLTVV.

CDR3: CASGPPMGQGITNEKLFF. In DNA form, the CDR3 reads TGTGCTAGTGGTCCCCCTATGGGACAGGGCATCACTAATGAAAAACTGTTTTTT. V and J are TRBV12-5 and TRBJ1-4, with TRBD1 identical over 9 bases. Germline V gene sequence: CDR1 LGHNT, CDR2 FRNRAP. Trimming took 5 bases from V and 2 from J; bases not matched to a gene: 12. This CDR3 contains 18 residues.

For this clone: Other DNA sequences in the same sample also yield this CDR3. This chain connects TRBV11-2 to TRBJ2-5; tentative D call: TRBD1 (6 bases). Germline CDR1 SGHAT, CDR2 FQNNGV. Trimming left V 1 base short and J 5 bases short, with 14 bases between. The CDR3 totals 15 residues. DNA of the CDR3: TGTGCCAGCAGCTTAGGAGGGGGATTGGGGGAGACCCAGTACTTC. Amino acids: CASSLGGGLGETQYF.

V is TRBV19 and J is TRBJ1-5; D not resolved. Trimming removed 6 bases from V and 0 bases from J, with 9 bases in between. Germline V lookup: CDR1 LNHDA, CDR2 SQIVND (reference sequence). This CDR3 contains 14 residues. The CDR3 loop reads CASSGKDSNQPQHF. As DNA, the CDR3 is TGTGCCAGTAGCGGTAAAGATAGCAATCAGCCCCAGCATTTT.

V usage is TRBV5-4 and J usage is TRBJ2-1; 13 nucleotides match TRBD2. The germline CDR1 and CDR2 sequences are SGHNT and YYREEE (reference sequence). The CDR3 length is 15 residues. The V and J ends lost 4 bases and 10 bases, in that order; junction bases with no gene match: 8. In DNA, the CDR3 is TGTGCCAGCAGCACTCCGACTAGCGGGAGGTACGAGCAGTTCTTC. It is translated as CASSTPTSGRYEQFF.

The CDR3 loop is CASSPTILTGGLGEAFF. The CDR3 DNA sequence: TGTGCCAGCAGTCCCACCATCCTGACAGGGGGTCTCGGTGAAGCTTTCTTT. This chain links TRBV27 with TRBJ1-1, with TRBD1 matching over 9 bases. After removal of 5 bases from V and 7 bases from J, the junction contained 17 bases not matched to a gene. The CDR3 covers 17 residues. Germline-derived CDR1 and CDR2 are MNHEY and SMNVEV (reference sequence).

This chain connects TRBV18 to TRBJ2-1; 8 positions match TRBD2. This CDR3 comprises 15 residues. V was clipped by 2 bases and J by 7 bases; unmatched bases: 7. Germline V lookup: CDR1 KGHSH, CDR2 LQKENI. The CDR3: CASSPRAGVGNEQFF. CDR3 sequence (DNA): TGTGCCAGCTCACCAAGAGCGGGAGTGGGAAATGAGCAGTTCTTC.

This clone is a singleton in its sample. This chain uses TRBV7-2 with TRBJ1-2; TRBD1 agrees at 7 bases. The germline V gene encodes CDR1 SGHTA and CDR2 FQGNSA. Unmatched junction bases numbered 7, after V lost 1 base and J lost 5 bases. CDR3 length: 15 residues. CDR3 amino acids: CASSLGGTEIYGYTF. DNA of the CDR3: TGTGCCAGCAGCTTAGGAGGGACAGAAATATATGGCTACACCTTC.

This chain uses TRBV27 with TRBJ1-2; D remains ambiguous. V was pared by 2 bases and J by 1 base, with 14 bases between. This CDR3 spans 16 amino acids. CDR1 and CDR2 (germline): MNHEY, SMNVEV (reference sequence). CDR3 loop: CASSLTPSVSNYGYTF. CDR3 nucleotide sequence: TGTGCCAGCAGTTTAACCCCCAGTGTCAGTAACTATGGCTACACCTTC.

This chain uses TRBV20-1 with TRBJ2-3; TRBD2 matches at 9 bases. J was trimmed by 3 bases and V by 3 bases; bases with no gene match: 4. The CDR3 covers 14 residues. The V gene's germline CDR1 is DFQATT and CDR2 SNEGSKA (reference sequence). The CDR3, as DNA: TGCAGTGCTAGTGATAGCGGGAGTACAGATACGCAGTATTTT. Its protein is CSASDSGSTDTQYF.

This chain connects TRBV10-3 to TRBJ1-3; 9 positions agree with TRBD1. This CDR3 has 15 residues. Unmatched junction bases numbered 11, after V lost 9 bases and J lost 5 bases. CDR1 and CDR2 (germline): ENHRY, SYGVKD. The CDR3 loop reads CAIGPSGTGRNTIYF. Here the CDR3 DNA reads TGTGCCATTGGGCCCTCGGGGACAGGGCGAAACACCATATATTTT.

Only one count was recorded for this clone. The chain has TRBV4-3 and TRBJ2-5, with D possibly being TRBD2 (6 bases). Germline V gives CDR1 LGHNA, CDR2 YSLEER. The CDR3 consists of 13 residues. Trimming removed 1 base from V and 5 bases from J, with 8 bases in between. Here the CDR3 reads CASSQGAGETQYF. The CDR3, as DNA: TGCGCCAGCAGCCAAGGGGCGGGGGAGACCCAGTACTTC.

The rearrangement links TRBV3-1 (or the pseudogene TRBV3-2) to TRBJ2-2, with D unresolved. Trimming cost V 3 bases and J 7 bases, with 12 bases left between them. The length of the CDR3 is 14 residues. Germline V lookup: CDR1 LGHDT, CDR2 YNNKEL (reference sequence). CDR3 loop: CASSHRSRYGELFF. Here the CDR3 DNA reads TGTGCCAGCAGCCATCGCTCGCGGTACGGGGAGCTGTTTTTT.

V is TRBV23-1 and J is TRBJ2-7, with D perhaps matching TRBD1 (6 bases). TRBV23-1 is an open reading frame, and its role is uncertain. The CDR3 loop spans 16 amino acids. Trimming shortened V by 0 bases and J by 0 bases, and 12 bases separated the two germline ends. DNA for the CDR3: TGCGCCAGCAGTCAATCACGGGACACAAGCTCCTACGAGCAGTACGTC. Protein product: CASSQSRDTSSYEQYV.

This clone was seen more than once but under ten times. The chain combines TRBV5-6 with TRBJ2-7, with D hard to call. Trimming cost V 4 bases and J 6 bases, with 11 bases left between them. The CDR3 runs to 12 residues. Looked up from germline, CDR1 is SGHDT and CDR2 is YYEEEE. The CDR3, as DNA: TGTGCCAGCAGCGTAGATTCCGGCGAGCAGTACGTC. Encoded protein: CASSVDSGEQYV.